This T cell receptor beta chain was identified in a study of shared clonotypes between healthy human individuals. Study as a whole: Participating donors consisted of two women and a few men aged 18 to 49.

The CDR3 is 14 amino acids. CDR1 WNHNN and CDR2 SYGVQD come from the germline V gene (reference sequence). The V and J ends lost 3 bases and 1 base respectively, with 9 bases between them. Using immunoSEQ multiplex PCR, the repertoire was profiled, and TCRdb retains in-frame clones only, with some absent. The data contain about 1,900,000 clones, about 95% of them singletons. Concerning this clone: Its antigen remains unknown.

CD45RO-negative, CCR7-positively selected cells formed the naive CD8 fraction, excluding terminally differentiated effector memory CD45RA+ cells. Study-level results: Naive subsets tended to show greater estimated richness than memory subsets.

The sequence derives from a man aged 18 to 30 in good health. Sequenced: naive CD8+ T cells sorted from blood. The V gene is TRBV10-1, the J gene TRBJ2-5; no definite D call. CDR3 region: CASSDGRLQETQYF. In DNA form, the CDR3 reads TGCGCCAGCAGTGATGGTCGGCTCCAAGAGACCCAGTACTTC.